This TCR beta chain was captured by sequencing in a study of T cells after yellow fever vaccination. Study background: Preparation of fractions with low cell numbers was performed using SMART-Seq v4 Ultra Low Input.

The germline V gene has CDR1 SEHNR and CDR2 FQNEAQ (reference sequence). The length of the CDR3 is 13 residues. Trimming cost V 5 bases and J 1 base, with 9 bases left between them. Points from the study as a whole: Booster samples showed a return of most primary-vaccination clones (under 98% CD4, 88% CD8).

TCRdb redid the calling of the 5' RACE reads with MiXCR, one entry per CDR3 protein. The table has 150,000 to 200,000 distinct CDR3 sequences, approximately 6% seen once. This clonotype was recorded at least ten times. The target antigen is unknown. The chain has TRBV7-9 and TRBJ2-7; D is unclear. The source material was CD4+ T cells sorted from PBMCs, sampled on the day of the first yellow fever vaccination. This receptor was identified in a man aged 18 to 35 who received the YFV17D yellow fever vaccine. The DNA for the CDR3 is TGTGCCAGCAGCCCATCCAGTTCCTACGAGCAGTACGTC. Its translation: CASSPSSSYEQYV.